The sequence of this T cell receptor (beta chain) was determined in a study of PD-L1 blockade in urothelial cancer. As to time point: pretreatment peripheral blood. Sequenced by immunoSEQ multiplex PCR; TCRdb stores in-frame clones only, minus some. The sample records under 100,000 clones, nearly 90% being singletons. The clonotype was recovered from a man aged 55 to 70 with urothelial cancer. Sequencing was performed on PBMCs, taken around atezolizumab (anti-PD-L1) treatment.

The DNA for the CDR3 is TGCGCCAGCACTCTTGGGACTCAGCAAGAGACCCAGTACTTC. Amino acids: CASTLGTQQETQYF. The chain couples TRBV5-1 to TRBJ2-5, with D perhaps matching TRBD2 (6 bases). Trimming left V 6 bases short and J 2 bases short, with 14 bases between. The germline V gene has CDR1 SGHRS and CDR2 YFSETQ. This CDR3 comprises 14 residues. Based on the CDR3 plus reference TRBV5-1 and TRBJ2-5, the full variable domain is KAGVTQTPRYLIKTRGQQVTLSCSPISGHRSVSWYQQTPGQGLQFLFEYFSETQRNKGNFPGRFSGRQFSNSRSEMNVSTLELGDSALYLCASTLGTQQETQYFGPGTRLLVL.